Described below is a single T cell receptor beta chain sequence and its context. Its antigen is unknown. Base qualities are not recorded, but no much larger clone differs from it by a single base. The sample comes from a study of blood T cell repertoires in COVID-19 (dated by TCRdb to 2019 to 2021). Study-wide context: The collaborator samples originated in the United States, Italy and Spain and spanned the acute and convalescent phases of COVID-19. The prospective study material was composed of cDNA or gDNA derived from T cells, B-cell-depleted T cells, or PBMCs. The dataset comprised deeply sampled blood TCRbeta repertoires from subjects exposed to, actively infected with, or recovered from COVID-19. The repertoires were made available in a free public database intended to serve as a resource for research on the immune response to SARS-CoV-2. The samples were drawn from two sources: the first 160 participants of the ongoing ImmuneRACE study, and fewer than 1,500 subjects contributed by 6 global collaborators. Sample metadata almost always included a de-identified subject ID, COVID-19 status, age in years and sex. Where HLA class I and class II types were available, the types were taken from metadata supplied by the sample provider, not from assay-based typing.

Results the study describes overall, beyond this receptor: The amount of clinical and demographic metadata varied by source and participant and was provided uncurated.

The junction shows trimming of 2 bases on V and 5 bases on J, and the gene matches do not reach 6 bases of it. Per the germline V gene (reference sequence), SGHNT is the CDR1 and YYREEE is the CDR2. The CDR3 goes from the cysteine to the phenylalanine over 15 residues. The entry retains the CDR3 DNA only, 45 bases that are in frame from base 1. The immunoSEQ Assay, a bias-controlled multiplex PCR, was used to amplify TCRbeta CDR3 regions from genomic DNA. Concerning the study's data processing: The number of nucleated cells in each sample was estimated by amplification of reference gene primers within the assay. To quantify the absolute abundance of each unique TCRbeta CDR3 rearrangement, sequence reads were collapsed and filtered. For each sample, productive Simpson clonality was calculated as the square root of Simpson's diversity index over productive rearrangements. The immuneACCESS repertoire file appears here via TCRdb, limited to in-frame rearrangements. These files lack a portion of the clones; in checked studies, under half of the deficit traces to unresolved V genes, and the cause of the others is not known. V and J calls and clone size are given by that table; D and trimming were obtained from the DNA. The sample table records 200,000 to 250,000 clones; over 70% of these occur just once. About 3.5% of the sample goes to the ten largest clones.

Enrolling through a virtual design, the prospective study's participants ranged in age from about 18 to 89 years and lived across roughly 24 United States geographic areas. In the prospective study, cohorts were assigned on the basis of participant-reported clinical history obtained from a screening survey and a study questionnaire. Exposed participants had been in contact, within 2 weeks of entering the study, with a person who had a PCR-confirmed or clinician-diagnosed case of COVID-19. Each participant in the prospective study had whole blood, serum and a nasopharyngeal or oropharyngeal swab collected by mobile phlebotomists. Prospective study participants could optionally give additional blood draws and questionnaires over an approximately two-month period. Prospective study blood samples were shipped either frozen or at room temperature before DNA extraction.

This receptor was taken from a woman aged 30 to 39 who had been exposed to COVID-19. The material sequenced was PBMCs or T cells enriched from blood (not recorded which). The sequence is built from TRBV5-4 and TRBJ2-3, with 9 central nucleotides matching TRBD2. The CDR3 protein is CASSFGSGRIDTQYF. The nucleotide sequence reads as follows: TGTGCCAGCAGCTTTGGCAGCGGGAGGATAGATACGCAGTATTTT.